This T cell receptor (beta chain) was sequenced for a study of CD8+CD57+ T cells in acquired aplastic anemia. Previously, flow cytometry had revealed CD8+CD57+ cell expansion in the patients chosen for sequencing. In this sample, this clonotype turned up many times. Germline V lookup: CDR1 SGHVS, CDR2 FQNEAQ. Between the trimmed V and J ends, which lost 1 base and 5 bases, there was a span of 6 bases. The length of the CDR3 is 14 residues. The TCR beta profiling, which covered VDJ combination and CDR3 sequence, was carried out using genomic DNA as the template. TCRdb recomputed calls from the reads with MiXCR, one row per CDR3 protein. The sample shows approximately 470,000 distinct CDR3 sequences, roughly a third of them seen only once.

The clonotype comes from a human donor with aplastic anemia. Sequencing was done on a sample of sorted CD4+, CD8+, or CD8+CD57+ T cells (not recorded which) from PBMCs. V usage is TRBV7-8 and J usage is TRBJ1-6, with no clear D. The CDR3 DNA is TGTGCCAGCAGCTTAGGCAGTAATAATTCACCCCTCCACTTT. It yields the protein CASSLGSNNSPLHF.